This entry describes one TCR beta chain. The data originate from a study of technical replicates of blood from four donors. TCRdb keeps only in-frame clones here, not all; method: immunoSEQ multiplex PCR. This sample has 70,000 to 95,000 clones, with 94% found just once. The CDR3 consists of 12 residues. CDR1 and CDR2 from the germline V gene are GTSNPN and SVGIG (reference sequence). Trimming pared 7 bases from V and 2 bases from J, leaving 9 bases between. Sequencing was done on a sample of T cells isolated from PBMCs. The receptor was derived from a human donor in good health. The J gene is TRBJ1-5, the V gene TRBV30; D not resolved. DNA of the CDR3: TGTGCCTTCGACAAGGGCAATCAGCCCCAGCATTTT. Translated, it gives CAFDKGNQPQHF.